This T cell receptor (beta chain) comes out of a study of T cell changes during pregnancy in multiple sclerosis. This CDR3 spans 17 amino acids. The germline CDR1 and CDR2 sequences are LNHDA and SQIVND (reference sequence). Trimming left V 5 bases short and J 8 bases short, with 25 bases between. Assay: immunoSEQ multiplex PCR; the TCRdb copy retains only in-frame clones and omits some. Of 60,000 to 75,000 clones in the sample, roughly 92% were seen once. This clonotype was obtained from a female donor with multiple sclerosis, enrolled in a pregnancy study. This specimen consisted of peripheral blood, obtained in the second trimester of pregnancy. This sequence joins TRBV19 and TRBJ2-1; maybe TRBD2 (6 bases). CDR3 nucleotide sequence: TGTGCCAGTAGTTTTCAGGTTAGCGGAGGAGGTCCACATGAGCAGTTCTTC. Protein: CASSFQVSGGGPHEQFF.